This TCR beta chain was documented in a study of early T cells in non-severe SARS-CoV-2 infection. Study background: Chains stayed unpaired after sequencing of bulk RNA from unsorted whole blood. Study-wide results and caveats: Clonotype matching in VDJdb favored anti-spike CD8 responses and did not capture private and CD4 specificities.

The V end lost 0 bases, the J end lost 0 bases, and 15 bases lay between the germline ends. The germline V gene encodes CDR1 LGHNA and CDR2 YSLEER. The CDR3 has 19 amino acids. Ten or more counts support this clonotype. Its antigen remains unidentified. As part of library construction, unique molecular identifiers were attached to individual cDNA molecules. TCRdb re-called the 5' RACE reads with MiXCR, one entry per CDR3 protein. This sample has some 29,000 distinct CDR3 sequences; less than 6.5% occur once, and the top ten carry 5% to 7%. V gene TRBV4-3 combines with J gene TRBJ1-6, with TRBD1 as a possible D gene (5 bases). This sequence was found in an adult who was a healthcare worker with PCR-confirmed SARS-CoV-2 infection or an uninfected control (not recorded which). Input material: whole blood. Here the CDR3 DNA reads TGCGCCAGCAGCCAAGACTGGGTGGGACGGGGCTCCTATAATTCACCCCTCCACTTT. This codes for CASSQDWVGRGSYNSPLHF.